This entry describes one T cell receptor beta chain. The data are from a study of blood T cell repertoires in COVID-19. Study-wide context: The analysed material was cDNA or gDNA that came from T cells, B-cell-depleted T cells, or PBMCs.

The data were produced by immunoSEQ multiplex PCR, yet TCRdb's version contains in-frame clones alone and is incomplete. The table records 300,000 to 400,000 clones, more than 75% of them present only once. There are 18 residues in the CDR3. V lost 1 base to trimming and J lost 0 bases, with 18 bases between them. Germline assignment: CDR1 LGHDT and CDR2 YNNKEL (reference sequence). Participant ages covered about 18 to 89 years across 25 or so US areas. Cohort 3 recovery required two negative PCRs, clearance, or symptom resolution. Sequencing was carried out using PBMCs or T cells enriched from blood (not recorded which). The clonotype originates from a man between 60 and 75 years old who had recovered from COVID-19. The chain is built from TRBV3-1 (or the pseudogene TRBV3-2) and TRBJ1-1; tentatively, D is TRBD1 (5 bases). CDR3 DNA sequence: TGTGCCAGCAGCCAAGTCCCCGGGGGTGGGGGACTGAACACTGAAGCTTTCTTT. Its translation: CASSQVPGGGGLNTEAFF.